This TCR beta chain was profiled in a study of human T cells and chemical hapten exposure. Study in general: Patch testing placed 0.01% DPC on the upper back, with readings at 6 days.

This sample's time point: pre-sensitization, week 0. As for treatment: therapeutic diphenylcyclopropenone sensitization with weekly scalp DPC. Germline CDR1 reads MNHEY; CDR2 reads SVGEGT. The CDR3 sequence is 18 residues long. V gave up 0 bases and J gave up 4 bases, with 21 bases separating them. Worth noting for this clonotype: Its antigen remains unidentified.

Via MiXCR, TCRdb re-called the RACE reads, giving one row per CDR3 protein. The sample consists of approximately 320,000 distinct CDR3 sequences, roughly 6% of them appearing once. Study outcomes and limitations: DPC sensitization produced no change in TCRs with frequency above 1 in 1000. Expanded TCRs produced significantly more large CDR3 similarity clusters than controls did.

This specimen consisted of whole blood, obtained in connection with sensitization to the hapten diphenylcyclopropenone (DPC). The receptor was derived from a woman aged 18-30 years with alopecia areata. Some clones in this sample may be carry-over from other donors' samples. The rearrangement uses TRBV6-2 or TRBV6-3 and TRBJ1-1; TRBD1 might be the D (6 bases). The CDR3 DNA reads TGTGCCAGCAGTTACTCCCCCACCGGGACAAATCGTCTCACTGAAGCTTTCTTT. It yields the protein CASSYSPTGTNRLTEAFF.